Presented here are 8 T cell receptor beta chains from one specimen sequenced in a study of tumor-infiltrating lymphocytes in oesophageal squamous cell carcinoma listed by TCRdb under 2016. Receptor libraries were prepared by PCR. Sequencing used an Illumina HiSeq 2000. TCRdb reprocessing: public reads trimmed at Q25 with fastp, clones called with MiXCR, in-frame beta chains kept. A single entry per CDR3 protein holds the most common genes and DNA from its merged rows. A total of about 15,000 distinct CDR3 sequences appear in this sample, 53% of them only once. The ten largest make up roughly a fifth of the sample. The specimen sequenced was esophageal tumor tissue. The receptors shown here come from a male donor with esophageal squamous cell carcinoma.

The chain uses TRBV12-3 or TRBV12-4 and TRBJ2-5; no clear D. The CDR3 is 14 amino acids. Trimming took off 2 bases at V and 5 bases at J, with 12 bases between the two ends. CDR3 residues: CASSLPDTQETQYF. The CDR3 DNA sequence: TGTGCCAGCAGTTTACCTGACACCCAGGAGACCCAGTACTTC.

This clonotype was recorded a few times. The rearrangement uses TRBV10-3 and TRBJ2-5, with 8 bases matching TRBD2. With the DNA end fitting TRBJ2-1 better, the J assignment may be wrong. Germline-derived CDR1 and CDR2 are ENHRY and SYGVKD. CDR3 length: 14 residues. The CDR3 loop is CAISGGGPYNEQFF. The CDR3 region has the DNA TGTGCCATCAGTGGCGGGGGGCCTTACAATGAGCAGTTCTTC.

The table lists this clonotype with a few counts. This chain links TRBV7-3 with TRBJ2-5; the D gene is possibly TRBD1 (7 bases). This CDR3 is built from 14 residues. V lost 5 bases to trimming and J lost 4 bases, with 14 bases between them. In germline, CDR1 is SGHTA, CDR2 FQGTGA. CDR3 sequence (DNA): TGTGCCAGCAGCCCCCAGGGGGGTTTAGAGACCCAGTACTTC. It codes for CASSPQGGLETQYF.

By frequency in the sample, this clonotype is medium-sized (0.01 to 0.1%). This chain connects TRBV7-8 to TRBJ1-5, with D unresolved. The CDR3 spans 16 residues. Trimming removed 2 bases from V and 1 base from J, with 12 bases in between. Germline loops: CDR1 SGHVS, CDR2 FQNEAQ. The DNA for the CDR3 is TGTGCCAGCAGCTTAAGGAGGGATACGAGCAATCAGCCCCAGCATTTT. It translates to CASSLRRDTSNQPQHF.

The J gene is TRBJ1-5, the V gene TRBV5-4, with D uncertain. CDR1 is SGHNT and CDR2 is YYREEE in the germline V gene (reference sequence). Trimming left V 2 bases short and J 1 base short, with 7 bases between. The CDR3 contains 14 residues. The CDR3 DNA reads as TGTGCCAGCAGCTTCTGGAGGAGCAATCAGCCCCAGCATTTT. Amino acids: CASSFWRSNQPQHF. Based on the CDR3 plus reference TRBV5-4 and TRBJ1-5, the full variable domain is ETGVTQSPTHLIKTRGQQVTLRCSSQSGHNTVSWYQQALGQGPQFIFQYYREEENGRGNFPPRFSGLQFPNYSSELNVNALELDDSALYLCASSFWRSNQPQHFGDGTRLSIL.

This clonotype is large (0.1 to 1%) within its sample. The chain links TRBV7-2 to TRBJ1-1; D might be TRBD1 (5 bases). The germline V gene encodes CDR1 SGHTA and CDR2 FQGNSA. CDR3 length: 13 amino acids. Trimming took off 5 bases at V and 8 bases at J, with 15 bases between the two ends. The CDR3 DNA is TGTGCCAGCAGCGCAGGGTTAAGAGCGGAAGCTTTCTTT. This sequence encodes CASSAGLRAEAFF.

This chain joins TRBV6-1 and TRBJ2-6; tentative D call: TRBD1 (5 bases). With the DNA end fitting TRBJ2-7 better, the J assignment may be wrong. This CDR3 region has 11 residues. CDR1 and CDR2 from the germline V gene are MNHNS and SASEGT. The CDR3 DNA reads as TGTGCCAGCCAGGGTTACTACGAGCAGTACTTC. Its protein product is CASQGYYEQYF.

Concerning this clonotype itself: A read error is possible here, since a much larger clone lies one base away. CDR3 region: CACRVGPSNNEQYF. CDR3 DNA: TGTGCCTGCAGAGTTGGGCCAAGTAACAATGAGCAGTACTTC. The chain is built from TRBV27 and TRBJ2-1, with D hard to call. The assigned J gene may be wrong: the sequence end matches TRBJ2-7 better. Looked up from germline, CDR1 is MNHEY and CDR2 is SMNVEV (reference sequence). CDR3 length: 14 residues.